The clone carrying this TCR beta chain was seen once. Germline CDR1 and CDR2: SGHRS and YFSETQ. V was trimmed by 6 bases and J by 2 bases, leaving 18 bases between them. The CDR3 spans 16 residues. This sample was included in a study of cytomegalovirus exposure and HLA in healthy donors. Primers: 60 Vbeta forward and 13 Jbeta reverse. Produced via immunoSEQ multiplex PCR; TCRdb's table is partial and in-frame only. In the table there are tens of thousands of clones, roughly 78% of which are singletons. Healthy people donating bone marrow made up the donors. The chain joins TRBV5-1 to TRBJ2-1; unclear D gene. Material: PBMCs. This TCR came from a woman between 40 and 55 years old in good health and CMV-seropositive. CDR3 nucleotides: TGCGCCAGCACCATCTCCCCACAGTCCGCCTACAATGAGCAGTTCTTC. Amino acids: CASTISPQSAYNEQFF.